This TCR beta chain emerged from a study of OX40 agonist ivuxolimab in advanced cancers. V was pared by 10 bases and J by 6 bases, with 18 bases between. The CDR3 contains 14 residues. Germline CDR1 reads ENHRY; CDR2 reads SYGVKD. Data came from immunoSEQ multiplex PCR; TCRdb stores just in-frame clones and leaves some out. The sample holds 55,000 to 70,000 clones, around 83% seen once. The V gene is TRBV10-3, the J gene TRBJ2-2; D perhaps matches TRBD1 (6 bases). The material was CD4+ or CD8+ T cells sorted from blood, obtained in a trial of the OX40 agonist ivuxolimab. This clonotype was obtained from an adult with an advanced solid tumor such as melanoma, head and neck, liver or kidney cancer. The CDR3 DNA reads TGTGCCACCAAACAGGGCTTCGAGGCCGGGGAGCTGTTTTTT. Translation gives CATKQGFEAGELFF.